Below are 3 T cell receptor beta chains sequenced from a single sample in a study of blood T cell repertoires in COVID-19. Profiling relied on immunoSEQ multiplex PCR, and the TCRdb table lists in-frame clones only, not all of them. Among roughly 120,000 clones listed, approximately 86% were seen once. Sequencing input: peripheral blood. These receptors all come from a human donor in a cohort sampled during active COVID-19.

The gene calls are TRBV2 and TRBJ2-2; 8 positions match TRBD2. CDR1 is SNHLY, CDR2 FYNNEI, per germline. J lost 1 base, V lost 8 bases, and 6 bases had no gene match. The CDR3 runs to 15 residues. CDR3 coding DNA: TGTGCCAGCCGGAGCGGGGGAGGGAACACCGGGGAGCTGTTTTTT. It is translated as CASRSGGGNTGELFF.

This rearrangement joins TRBV6-4 to TRBJ2-3, with D possibly matching TRBD2 (6 bases). The CDR3 totals 15 residues. CDR1 and CDR2 from the germline V gene are MRHNA and SNTAGT. Trimming removed 6 bases from V and 0 bases from J, with 13 bases in between. CDR3 sequence (DNA): TGTGCCAGCAGCCCGCGGGGCGGGAGCACAGATACGCAGTATTTT. Translating gives CASSPRGGSTDTQYF.

In nucleotides, the CDR3 is TGCAGCGTTGATACTCCGGTCTCATCGACAGATACGCAGTATTTT. Protein: CSVDTPVSSTDTQYF. The rearrangement joins TRBV29-1 to TRBJ2-3; no clear D. Germline V CDR1 and CDR2: SQVTM, ANQGSEA. This CDR3 has 15 residues. Trimming pared 3 bases from V and 3 bases from J, leaving 16 bases between.